Each of the 11 T cell receptor beta chains below was sequenced from the same sample in a study of identical twins. One entry per CDR3 protein results from TCRdb running MiXCR on the 5' RACE reads. The sample has about 530,000 distinct CDR3 sequences; around 15% are singletons. The sample was also linked to a second study, of yellow fever vaccine responses in identical twins.

Sample: CD4+ T cells sorted from blood. These receptors were taken from a young woman in good health.

This clonotype was picked up a small number of times. The chain employs TRBV10-2 and TRBJ1-1; no clear D. Trimming took off 2 bases at V and 1 base at J, with 8 bases between the two ends. The CDR3 extends over 14 amino acids. Germline V lookup: CDR1 WSHSY, CDR2 SAAADI. The CDR3 nucleotides read TGCGCCAGCAGTGAGATGGAGGGGAACACTGAAGCTTTCTTT. Its translation is CASSEMEGNTEAFF.

This rearrangement joins TRBV5-1 to TRBJ2-6, with 7 bases identical to TRBD1. CDR1 and CDR2 (germline): SGHRS, YFSETQ. Germline trimming cut 0 bases from V and 10 bases from J; bases unmatched to any gene: 7. CDR3 length: 15 amino acids. In DNA, the CDR3 is TGCGCCAGCAGCTTGGTCGAGGGGGCGAGGAACGTCCTGACTTTC. Translation gives CASSLVEGARNVLTF.

The chain has TRBV11-3 and TRBJ2-1, with 13 nucleotides matching TRBD2. The CDR3 totals 15 residues. After removal of 4 bases from V and 8 bases from J, the junction contained 5 bases not matched to a gene. Germline V gives CDR1 SGHNT, CDR2 YENEEA. CDR3 in amino acids: CASSSGLAGDYEQFF. The CDR3 nucleotides read TGTGCCAGCAGCTCTGGACTAGCGGGAGACTATGAGCAGTTCTTC. The full variable domain, completed using reference TRBV11-3 and TRBJ2-1, is EAGVVQSPRYKIIEKKQPVAFWCNPISGHNTLYWYLQNLGQGPELLIRYENEEAVDDSQLPKDRFSAERLKGVDSTLKIQPAELGDSAVYLCASSSGLAGDYEQFFGPGTRLTVL.

This clonotype was seen a few times. This rearrangement joins TRBV12-3 or TRBV12-4 to TRBJ2-4; D is ambiguous. Trimming took off 7 bases at V and 1 base at J, with 11 bases between the two ends. The length of the CDR3 is 14 residues. The CDR3 here is CASTTPSAKNIQYF. CDR3 coding DNA: TGTGCCAGCACCACCCCTTCGGCCAAAAACATTCAGTACTTC.

The chain uses TRBV3-1 and TRBJ2-1; D is unresolved. Germline loops: CDR1 LGHDT, CDR2 YNNKEL (reference sequence). Trimming stripped 1 base from V and 8 bases from J, with 6 bases between. There are 12 residues in the CDR3. In DNA, the CDR3 is TGTGCCAGCAGCCAAGGAATCCATGAGCAGTTCTTC. This sequence encodes CASSQGIHEQFF.

The sample holds a few counts of this clonotype. The J gene is TRBJ2-1, the V gene TRBV11-3; D not resolved. This CDR3 is built from 12 residues. Germline-derived CDR1 and CDR2 are SGHNT and YENEEA. V was pared by 2 bases and J by 5 bases, with 4 bases between. The CDR3 DNA is TGTGCCAGCAGCTTACTCCACAATGAGCAGTTCTTC. Protein product: CASSLLHNEQFF. Using reference TRBV11-3 and TRBJ2-1 for the parts outside the CDR3, the full variable domain is EAGVVQSPRYKIIEKKQPVAFWCNPISGHNTLYWYLQNLGQGPELLIRYENEEAVDDSQLPKDRFSAERLKGVDSTLKIQPAELGDSAVYLCASSLLHNEQFFGPGTRLTVL.

The rearrangement uses TRBV7-9 and TRBJ2-2, with a weak D call TRBD2 (5 bases). CDR1 and CDR2 from the germline V gene are SEHNR and FQNEAQ (reference sequence). This CDR3 has 13 residues. Between the trimmed V and J ends, which lost 6 bases and 6 bases, there was a span of 11 bases. The CDR3 DNA follows: TGTGCCAGCAGTCCGACTATGCCCGGGGAGCTGTTTTTT. Translated, it gives CASSPTMPGELFF.

This clonotype occurred a few times. The V call is TRBV12-3 or TRBV12-4, the J call TRBJ2-7, with D perhaps given as TRBD1 or TRBD2 (6 bases each). The CDR3 loop spans 22 amino acids. The V end lost 3 bases, the J end lost 3 bases, and 36 bases lay between the germline ends. The CDR3 coding sequence is TGTGCCAGCAGTTTGTGGGGCCGTCGGTCGAAGACTAGAGCCGGAGGGGGCTACGAGCAGTACTTC. Its protein product is CASSLWGRRSKTRAGGGYEQYF.

The chain links TRBV5-1 to TRBJ1-4; possible D gene TRBD1, 6 bases. CDR3 length: 16 residues. V gave up 1 base and J gave up 4 bases, with 14 bases separating them. Germline CDR1 SGHRS, CDR2 YFSETQ. The CDR3 loop is CASSLTTGPFNEKLFF. CDR3 nucleotide sequence: TGCGCCAGCAGCTTGACGACAGGCCCCTTTAATGAAAAACTGTTTTTT.

The V and J genes are TRBV29-1 and TRBJ2-1; TRBD2 matches 11 bases. Germline V gives CDR1 SQVTM, CDR2 ANQGSEA. The CDR3 consists of 15 residues. Germline trimming cut 0 bases from V and 10 bases from J; bases unmatched to any gene: 8. The CDR3 protein is CSVEDRLAGGREQFF. CDR3 coding DNA: TGCAGCGTTGAAGATCGGCTAGCGGGAGGACGGGAGCAGTTCTTC.

At least ten counts were recorded for this clonotype. The rearrangement uses TRBV10-3 and TRBJ2-1; tentatively, D is TRBD2 (7 bases). Germline loops: CDR1 ENHRY, CDR2 SYGVKD. The CDR3 consists of 15 residues. The V end lost 6 bases, the J end lost 7 bases, and 19 bases lay between the germline ends. The CDR3 protein is CAISFMSGGPNEQFF. In DNA form, the CDR3 reads TGTGCCATCAGCTTTATGTCGGGGGGCCCGAATGAGCAGTTCTTC.